This TCR beta chain was captured in a study of PD-L1 blockade in urothelial cancer. Clones were sequenced by immunoSEQ multiplex PCR, and TCRdb holds only the in-frame ones, with some missing. The profile shows around 53,000 clones, approximately 85% of them singletons. Time point meaning: peripheral blood 6 weeks after treatment start. The CDR3 is 15 amino acids. Germline assignment: CDR1 SGHDT and CDR2 YYEEEE. V was trimmed by 2 bases and J by 4 bases, leaving 16 bases between them. Sequencing was performed on PBMCs, taken around atezolizumab (anti-PD-L1) treatment. This TCR came from a man aged 50 to 60 with urothelial cancer. The chain links TRBV5-6 to TRBJ2-7, with a possible D match to TRBD2 (5 bases). The CDR3 loop reads CASSFISAGGYEQYF. The CDR3 coding sequence is TGTGCCAGCAGCTTTATTTCAGCTGGAGGTTACGAGCAGTACTTC. Filled out from reference TRBV5-6 and TRBJ2-7, the complete variable domain reads DAGVTQSPTHLIKTRGQQVTLRCSPKSGHDTVSWYQQALGQGPQFIFQYYEEEERQRGNFPDRFSGHQFPNYSSELNVNALLLGDSALYLCASSFISAGGYEQYFGPGTRLTVT.